One and the same sample provided the 5 T cell receptor beta chains below, sequenced in a study of T cells in localized non-small cell lung cancer. Assay: immunoSEQ multiplex PCR; the TCRdb copy retains only in-frame clones and omits some. The data contain tens of thousands of clones, more than 90% of them singletons. This specimen consisted of peripheral blood, obtained before any cancer treatment. These receptors all stem from a female donor aged 60 or older with stage I lung adenocarcinoma.

The J gene is TRBJ1-2, the V gene TRBV19; 9 nucleotides line up with TRBD1. Losses at the gene ends were 8 bases for V and 8 bases for J; bases not matched to a gene: 15. Germline assignment: CDR1 LNHDA and CDR2 SQIVND (reference sequence). The CDR3 contains 15 residues. CDR3 bases: TGTGCCAGTCAGGGGTGGGACAGGGAATTCGGAGGCTACACCTTC. It translates to CASQGWDREFGGYTF. Together with reference TRBV19 and TRBJ1-2, the CDR3 gives the full variable domain: DGGITQSPKYLFRKEGQNVTLSCEQNLNHDAMYWYRQDPGQGLRLIYYSQIVNDFQKGDIAEGYSVSREKKESFPLTVTSAQKNPTAFYLCASQGWDREFGGYTFGSGTRLTVV.

The chain has TRBV11-2 and TRBJ2-2; no clear D. V dropped 5 bases and J dropped 6 bases, with 10 bases sitting between them. This CDR3 spans 13 amino acids. In germline, CDR1 is SGHAT, CDR2 FQNNGV. CDR3 in amino acids: CASSAFLAGELFF. DNA for the CDR3: TGTGCCAGCAGCGCCTTCCTAGCCGGGGAGCTGTTTTTT.

The V and J genes are TRBV9 and TRBJ2-2; 11 nucleotides align to TRBD1. The CDR3 runs to 17 residues. CDR1 is SGDLS and CDR2 is YYNGEE in the germline V gene. The V gene end was trimmed by 4 bases and the J gene end by 5 bases; junction bases not matched to a gene: 10. The CDR3 bases are TGTGCCAGCAGCCCTGGACAGGGGGCGGGAAAAACCGGGGAGCTGTTTTTT. Translated, it gives CASSPGQGAGKTGELFF.

The rearrangement links TRBV9 to TRBJ2-2, with D possibly matching TRBD1 (5 bases). Trimming cost V 4 bases and J 5 bases, with 15 bases left between them. The CDR3 extends over 15 amino acids. Germline V lookup: CDR1 SGDLS, CDR2 YYNGEE. The DNA for the CDR3 is TGTGCCAGCAGCTCACAAGGGGTCTATACCGGGGAGCTGTTTTTT. This sequence encodes CASSSQGVYTGELFF. The full variable domain, completed using reference TRBV9 and TRBJ2-2, is DSGVTQTPKHLITATGQRVTLRCSPRSGDLSVYWYQQSLDQGLQFLIQYYNGEERAKGNILERFSAQQFPDLHSELNLSSLELGDSALYFCASSSQGVYTGELFFGEGSRLTVL.

V gene TRBV5-1 combines with J gene TRBJ1-3; D ambiguous. Trimming cost V 3 bases and J 0 bases, with 13 bases left between them. The CDR3 spans 16 residues. Germline lookup yields CDR1 SGHRS and CDR2 YFSETQ. The CDR3 loop is CASSSRTGYSGNTIYF. The DNA for the CDR3 is TGCGCCAGCAGCTCCCGGACGGGATACTCTGGAAACACCATATATTTT.